This T cell receptor (beta chain) was profiled in a study of spatial heterogeneity in lung cancer. General study points: There were more appearances of ubiquitous expanded tumor TCRs in blood at resection than at follow-up.

As to time point: sample taken at primary tumor resection. A total of more than 65 untreated early-stage non-small cell lung cancer patients served as donors. Tumor, nontumor lung or frozen PBMC supplied whole RNA, sequenced without sorting. Germline lookup yields CDR1 SGDLS and CDR2 YYNGEE. With 0 bases removed from V and 1 base from J, the gap between germline ends came to 7 bases. The CDR3 is 14 residues long. Points on this clonotype: No antigen is known for it.

Each TCR cDNA molecule bore a unique molecular identifier. TCRdb recomputed calls from the 5' RACE reads with MiXCR, one row per CDR3 protein. Of under 85,000 distinct CDR3 sequences in the sample, approximately 8% were seen once. The source is a male donor with early-stage non-small cell lung cancer. This chain joins TRBV9 and TRBJ1-1; D remains ambiguous. Here the sequenced sample was PBMCs, taken at surgery. The CDR3 region is CASSVGPSNTEAFF. DNA of the CDR3: TGTGCCAGCAGCGTAGGCCCATCGAACACTGAAGCTTTCTTT.